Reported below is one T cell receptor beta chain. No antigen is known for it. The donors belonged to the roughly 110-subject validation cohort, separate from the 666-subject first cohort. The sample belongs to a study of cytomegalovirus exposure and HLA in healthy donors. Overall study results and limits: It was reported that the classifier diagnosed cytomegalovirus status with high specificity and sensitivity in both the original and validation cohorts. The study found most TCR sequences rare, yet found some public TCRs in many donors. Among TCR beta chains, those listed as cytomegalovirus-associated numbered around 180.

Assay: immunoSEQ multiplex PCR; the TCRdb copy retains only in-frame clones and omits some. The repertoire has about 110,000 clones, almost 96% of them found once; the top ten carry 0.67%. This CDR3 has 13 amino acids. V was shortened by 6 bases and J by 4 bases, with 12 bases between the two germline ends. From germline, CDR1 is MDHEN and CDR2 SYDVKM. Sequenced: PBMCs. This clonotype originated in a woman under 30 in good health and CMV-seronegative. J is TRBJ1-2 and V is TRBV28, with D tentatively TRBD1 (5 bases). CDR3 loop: CASSPPQVYGYTF. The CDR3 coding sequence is TGTGCCAGCAGCCCGCCACAGGTCTATGGCTACACCTTC.